Sequencing of this TCR beta chain was carried out in a study of T-cell memory formation after mild COVID-19. Overall study results and limits: The CD4+ clones that contracted clustered mainly within CM and EM, and the CD8+ clones concentrated in EMRA.

The table lists this clonotype with a few counts. Antigen unknown. V gave up 0 bases and J gave up 4 bases; unmatched junction bases: 5. This CDR3 comprises 16 residues. CDR1 is LGHDT and CDR2 is YNNKEL in the germline V gene (reference sequence). TCRdb fed the 5' RACE reads into MiXCR, producing one record per CDR3 protein. Here the sample spans 100,000 to 150,000 distinct CDR3 sequences, approximately 15% being singletons. The sequenced sample consisted of PBMCs or a T cell subset sorted from them (not recorded which). This TCR came from a man aged 18 to 29 who had mild COVID-19 (a few samples of this study predate the infection). Cell type and time point are not known. This rearrangement joins TRBV3-1 to TRBJ2-5; 10 positions agree with TRBD2. The CDR3 coding sequence is TGTGCCAGCAGCCAAGAGGCTAGCGGGGGTCGAGAGACCCAGTACTTC. Amino acid sequence: CASSQEASGGRETQYF.